The 21 T cell receptor beta chains given below trace back to one sample, sequenced in a study of T cells in Graves' hyperthyroidism and ophthalmopathy. Amplified regions were TCR beta CDR3 sequences from RNA transcripts. The HTBI set primed first-round TCR CDR3 RT-PCR. One entry per CDR3 protein, called by TCRdb with MiXCR from the multiplex PCR reads. The sample contains 350,000 or so distinct CDR3 sequences, 15% to 20% of which appear only once. The specimen sequenced was blood. Every receptor here comes from a woman aged 40 to 55 with Graves' ophthalmopathy.

The chain recombines TRBV19 with TRBJ1-5; the match to TRBD1 covers 7 bases. The CDR3 is 13 amino acids. V was pared by 11 bases and J by 7 bases, with 11 bases of the junction left unmatched. Germline V CDR1 and CDR2: LNHDA, SQIVND (reference sequence). CDR3 DNA: TGTGCCGCAGCGACAGGGAGGGGACAGCCCCAGCATTTT. Protein: CAAATGRGQPQHF.

The DNA for the CDR3 is TGTGCCAGCAATTCCACTAGCGGGAGGGCCGGCGAGCAGTACTTC. Translated: CASNSTSGRAGEQYF. The chain combines TRBV27 with TRBJ2-7; 13 nucleotides agree with TRBD2. The CDR3 runs to 15 residues. V lost 7 bases and J lost 6; bases outside the gene matches: 9. Germline CDR1 and CDR2: MNHEY and SMNVEV (reference sequence).

In its sample, this clonotype was seen many times. V and J are TRBV6-1 and TRBJ2-5; 11 bases map to TRBD2. V lost 3 bases to trimming and J lost 4 bases; unmatched junction nucleotides: 4. CDR3 length: 15 amino acids. The germline V gene encodes CDR1 MNHNS and CDR2 SASEGT. The CDR3 spells CASSEPLAGGETQYF. CDR3 DNA: TGTGCCAGCAGTGAGCCTCTAGCGGGAGGAGAGACCCAGTACTTC.

This clonotype has a count of ten or more. V and J are TRBV5-5 and TRBJ2-7; D remains unclear. The CDR3 is 14 residues long. The germline gives CDR1 SGHKS, CDR2 YYEKEE (reference sequence). The V gene lost 2 bases and the J gene lost 2 bases, with 11 bases spanning the gap. The CDR3 DNA reads TGTGCCAGCAGCTTTTATGGTGCCCCCTACGAGCAGTACTTC. Protein: CASSFYGAPYEQYF.

This clonotype was counted at least ten times. The chain links TRBV12-3 or TRBV12-4 to TRBJ2-3; D is uncertain. V lost 7 bases and J lost 1, with 12 bases in between. The CDR3 loop spans 14 amino acids. The CDR3 spells CASTFPPGTDTQYF. For the CDR3, the DNA is TGTGCCAGCACCTTCCCTCCGGGCACAGATACGCAGTATTTT.

This clonotype was detected only a few times. The chain couples TRBV12-3 or TRBV12-4 to TRBJ1-2, with no clear D. This CDR3 has 13 residues. Trimming took off 2 bases at V and 8 bases at J, with 12 bases between the two ends. The CDR3: CASSLKAGVGYTF. The CDR3 bases are TGTGCCAGCAGTTTAAAGGCAGGCGTGGGCTACACCTTC.

At least ten counts were recorded for this clonotype. CDR3 loop: CASTLWDRKHDQETQYF. Here the CDR3 DNA reads TGTGCCAGCACCCTGTGGGACAGAAAACACGACCAAGAGACCCAGTACTTC. J is TRBJ2-5 and V is TRBV27, with 7 bases that match TRBD1. This CDR3 comprises 17 residues. CDR1 is MNHEY, CDR2 SMNVEV, per germline (reference sequence). The V segment lost 7 bases and the J segment 0 bases; nucleotides outside the gene matches: 14.

This clonotype was counted ten times or more. The chain employs TRBV6-1 and TRBJ2-4; D not resolved. Germline loops: CDR1 MNHNS, CDR2 SASEGT. The CDR3 runs to 16 residues. V dropped 4 bases and J dropped 5 bases, with 18 bases sitting between them. CDR3 DNA sequence: TGTGCCAGCAGTGGCTTGCAGCATGGTCAGGAAAACATTCAGTACTTC. Translating it yields CASSGLQHGQENIQYF.

This clonotype was seen at least ten times. The chain joins TRBV28 to TRBJ1-1; maybe TRBD1 (5 bases). This CDR3 spans 16 amino acids. Trimming left V 5 bases short and J 5 bases short, with 21 bases between. The germline V gene has CDR1 MDHEN and CDR2 SYDVKM. CDR3 DNA: TGTGCCAGCAGTCCTCGTCGGGACTCCCCGAGGACTGAAGCTTTCTTT. Its translation is CASSPRRDSPRTEAFF.

This clonotype was detected ten times or more. V gene TRBV2 combines with J gene TRBJ1-3; 7 nucleotides line up with TRBD1. CDR1 and CDR2 (germline): SNHLY, FYNNEI. The CDR3 spans 13 residues. V was pared by 8 bases and J by 4 bases, with 5 bases of the junction left unmatched. The CDR3 loop reads CASGGGGGNTIYF. The CDR3, as DNA: TGTGCCAGCGGTGGAGGGGGCGGAAACACCATATATTTT.

This clonotype was seen many times. V gene TRBV20-1 combines with J gene TRBJ1-6; TRBD1 matches at 7 bases. With 2 bases clipped from V and 7 bases from J, the junction kept 8 bases outside the gene matches. CDR1 is DFQATT, CDR2 SNEGSKA, per germline (reference sequence). The CDR3 consists of 15 residues. The CDR3, as DNA: TGCAGTGCTAGATTCGCGACAGGGAACAATTCACCCCTCCACTTT. It encodes CSARFATGNNSPLHF.

Ten or more counts support this clonotype. This chain connects TRBV6-5 to TRBJ1-2; no reliable D call. V gave up 10 bases and J gave up 2 bases, with 8 bases separating them. The germline gives CDR1 MNHEY, CDR2 SVGAGI. This CDR3 is built from 11 residues. In DNA form, the CDR3 reads TGTGCCACCATGTTAAACTATGGCTACACCTTC. This gives the protein CATMLNYGYTF.

The sample holds a few counts of this clonotype. The CDR3 reads CAWSTDYRFSWANVLTF. DNA for the CDR3: TGTGCCTGGAGTACCGATTACAGGTTTTCGTGGGCCAACGTCCTGACTTTC. The rearrangement uses TRBV30 and TRBJ2-6, with D perhaps TRBD1 (5 bases). Germline CDR1 reads GTSNPN; CDR2 reads SVGIG (reference sequence). Trimming stripped 2 bases from V and 5 bases from J, with 19 bases between. This CDR3 has 17 residues. The full variable domain, with the rest looked up from reference TRBV30 and TRBJ2-6, is SQTIHQWPATLVQPVGSPLSLECTVEGTSNPNLYWYRQAAGRGLQLLFYSVGIGQISSEVPQNLSASRPQDRQFILSSKKLLLSDSGFYLCAWSTDYRFSWANVLTFGAGSRLTVL.

This clonotype was recorded many times. One end of the junction does not line up with germline, which may come from a read error. The chain has TRBV5-6 and TRBJ2-2; 7 bases align to TRBD2. The germline gives CDR1 SGHDT, CDR2 YYEEEE. The CDR3 has 16 amino acids. The CDR3 here is CASSLRRETKTGELFF. CDR3 in DNA: TGTGCCAGCAGCTTGAGGCGGGAGACGAAAACCGGGGAGCTGTTTTTT.

The rearrangement joins TRBV27 to TRBJ2-2; D gene ambiguous. Germline lookup yields CDR1 MNHEY and CDR2 SMNVEV (reference sequence). CDR3 length: 17 residues. The ends were cut back, 4 bases at V and 0 bases at J, with 15 bases in the middle. The CDR3 DNA sequence: TGTGCCAGCAGTTACCGTCCAGAGCACTCGAACACCGGGGAGCTGTTTTTT. Protein product: CASSYRPEHSNTGELFF.

This clonotype was detected many times. V usage is TRBV15 and J usage is TRBJ1-5, with TRBD1 matching over 9 bases. J was trimmed by 4 bases and V by 2 bases; bases with no gene match: 9. Germline V gene data show CDR1 as LNHNV and CDR2 as YYDKDF (reference sequence). The CDR3 loop spans 17 amino acids. CDR3 sequence (DNA): TGTGCCACCAGCAGACAAACAGGGGGCTTGGGAAATCAGCCCCAGCATTTT. Translating gives CATSRQTGGLGNQPQHF.

This clonotype was seen at least ten times. The chain links TRBV29-1 to TRBJ2-7; either TRBD1 or TRBD2 may supply D (6 bases each). Germline V gene lookup returns CDR1 SQVTM and CDR2 ANQGSEA. V was shortened by 4 bases and J by 5 bases, with 12 bases between the two germline ends. The CDR3 loop spans 12 amino acids. The CDR3 loop reads CSVVPGGNEQYF. DNA for the CDR3: TGCAGCGTTGTTCCCGGGGGCAACGAGCAGTACTTC.

In its sample, this clonotype was seen many times. V and J are TRBV7-2 and TRBJ2-5; 7 bases line up with TRBD1. The CDR3 length is 15 residues. The germline CDR1 and CDR2 sequences are SGHTA and FQGNSA. V dropped 3 bases and J dropped 7; count of bases not matched to a gene: 11. DNA of the CDR3: TGTGCCAGCAGCTTCACCGGGACAGCTAAGGGGACCCAGTACTTC. Amino acids: CASSFTGTAKGTQYF.

This clonotype showed up many times. The V and J genes are TRBV6-1 and TRBJ1-1; D not resolved. The CDR3 has 16 residues. Germline-derived CDR1 and CDR2 are MNHNS and SASEGT. Between the trimmed V and J ends, which lost 2 bases and 3 bases, there was a span of 16 bases. CDR3 amino acids: CASSEMESVPHTEAFF. The CDR3 bases are TGTGCCAGCAGTGAAATGGAGTCAGTTCCACACACTGAAGCTTTCTTT.

This clonotype was picked up many times. A read error may account for a junction end that differs from germline. The rearrangement uses TRBV6-1 and TRBJ2-7; TRBD1 is a possible D gene (6 bases). The CDR3 length is 13 residues. Germline CDR1 reads MNHNS; CDR2 reads SASEGT. CDR3 nucleotide sequence: TGTGCCAGCGGTGAGGGGGACTCCTACGAGCAGTACTTC. Protein: CASGEGDSYEQYF.

This clonotype was observed at least ten times. The rearrangement uses TRBV19 and TRBJ2-3; a weak D match, TRBD1 (6 bases). The CDR3 covers 16 residues. CDR1 and CDR2 (germline): LNHDA, SQIVND (reference sequence). Trimming took 5 bases from V and 0 from J, leaving 15 bases between them. CDR3 loop: CASSPHRDTSTDTQYF. The CDR3, as DNA: TGTGCCAGTAGTCCCCACCGGGACACCAGCACAGATACGCAGTATTTT.